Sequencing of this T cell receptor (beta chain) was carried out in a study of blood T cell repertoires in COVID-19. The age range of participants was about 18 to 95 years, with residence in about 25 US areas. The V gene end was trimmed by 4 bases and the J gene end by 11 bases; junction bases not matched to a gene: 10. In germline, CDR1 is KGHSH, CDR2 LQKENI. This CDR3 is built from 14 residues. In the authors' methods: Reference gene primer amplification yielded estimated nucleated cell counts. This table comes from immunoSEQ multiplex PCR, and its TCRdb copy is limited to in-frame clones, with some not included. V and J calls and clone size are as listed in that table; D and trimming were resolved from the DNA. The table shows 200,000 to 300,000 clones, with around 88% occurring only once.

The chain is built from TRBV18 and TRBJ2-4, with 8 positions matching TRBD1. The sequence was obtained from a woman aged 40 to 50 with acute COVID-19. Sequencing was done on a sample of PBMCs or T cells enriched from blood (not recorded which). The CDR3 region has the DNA TGTGCCAGCTCACAAGATCGGACAGGGAGAGTTCAGTACTTC. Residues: CASSQDRTGRVQYF.